The 14 T cell receptor beta chains below come from one sample, sequenced in a study of CD8 T cells in Susac syndrome. RNA, at about 0.45 to 1 ug, was reverse transcribed with random hexamers. TCRdb re-derived calls from the immunoSEQ multiplex PCR reads in MiXCR, one entry per CDR3 protein. The repertoire holds under 200,000 distinct CDR3 sequences, with 90% to 95% as singletons. The specimen was CD4+ T cells from PBMCs. All receptors derive from a human donor in good health.

The V call is TRBV6-2 or TRBV6-3, the J call TRBJ2-5, with a tentative D call TRBD2 (5 bases). CDR1 and CDR2 (germline): MNHEY, SVGEGT. The CDR3 is 14 residues long. Between the trimmed V and J ends, which lost 8 bases and 5 bases, there was a span of 18 bases. The CDR3 region is CASRPPASTETQYF. CDR3 DNA: TGTGCCAGCCGACCTCCCGCTAGCACGGAGACCCAGTACTTC.

The chain couples TRBV20-1 to TRBJ1-1, with 10 bases aligning to TRBD1. The CDR3 consists of 15 residues. The J segment lost 12 bases and the V segment lost 0 bases, leaving 13 bases of the junction unmatched. Germline CDR1 DFQATT, CDR2 SNEGSKA (reference sequence). Here the CDR3 DNA reads TGCAGTGCTAGAGACCTGGGACAGGGGAACACTTTGACTTTCTTT. Its translation is CSARDLGQGNTLTFF.

The table lists this clonotype with a count of one. The chain combines TRBV18 with TRBJ1-4, with 8 bases fitting TRBD1. The CDR3 is 15 amino acids. Per the germline V gene, CDR1 is KGHSH and CDR2 is LQKENI. After removal of 3 bases from V and 8 bases from J, the junction contained 8 bases not matched to a gene. Written as DNA, the CDR3 is TGTGCCAGCTCACCCACCCGACAGGGGAGCGAAAAACTGTTTTTT. The encoded protein is CASSPTRQGSEKLFF.

The chain carries TRBV7-9 and TRBJ2-7; no reliable D call. Germline V gene data show CDR1 as SEHNR and CDR2 as FQNEAQ (reference sequence). Trimming pared 0 bases from V and 7 bases from J, leaving 10 bases between. The CDR3 has 13 residues. CDR3 bases: TGTGCCAGCAGCTTAGCGGACCTTAAAGAGCAGTACTTC. Translated: CASSLADLKEQYF.

This CDR3 is CASQSAVYGYTF. The DNA for the CDR3 is TGTGCCTCCCAAAGTGCGGTCTATGGCTACACCTTC. The chain links TRBV12-3 or TRBV12-4 to TRBJ1-2; D gene unclear. The ends were cut back, 11 bases at V and 4 bases at J, with 14 bases in the middle. The length of the CDR3 is 12 residues.

This sequence joins TRBV24-1 and TRBJ2-1, with TRBD1 as a possible D gene (6 bases). Germline CDR1 and CDR2: KGHDR and SFDVKD. The V gene lost 4 bases and the J gene lost 10 bases, with 13 bases spanning the gap. The CDR3 spans 13 residues. CDR3 sequence reads: CATSDPGQSEQFF. The DNA for the CDR3 is TGTGCCACCAGTGACCCCGGACAGTCCGAGCAGTTCTTC.

The V gene is TRBV9, the J gene TRBJ2-3; D tentatively reads TRBD1 or TRBD2 (5 bases each). Germline V gene sequence: CDR1 SGDLS, CDR2 YYNGEE. This CDR3 spans 15 amino acids. V was trimmed by 0 bases and J by 6 bases, leaving 14 bases between them. The CDR3 nucleotides are TGTGCCAGCAGCGTAGACGGGACGGGGCGGGATACGCAGTATTTT. This gives the protein CASSVDGTGRDTQYF.

CDR3 DNA: TGCAGCGGTTTGGACACCGGGGAGCTGTTTTTT. Protein product: CSGLDTGELFF. The chain joins TRBV29-1 to TRBJ2-2; D is undetermined. This CDR3 is built from 11 residues. CDR1 is SQVTM and CDR2 is ANQGSEA in the germline V gene. Trimming removed 7 bases from V and 3 bases from J, with 6 bases in between.

This rearrangement joins TRBV5-1 to TRBJ2-1, with D unresolved. This CDR3 has 14 residues. The V and J ends lost 0 bases and 7 bases respectively, with 11 bases between them. Per germline, CDR1 SGHRS and CDR2 YFSETQ. The CDR3 region is CASSLGAQSNEQFF. The CDR3 DNA sequence: TGCGCCAGCAGCTTGGGCGCCCAATCTAATGAGCAGTTCTTC.

The chain carries TRBV30 and TRBJ2-7; D not resolved. V lost 0 bases and J lost 2, with 11 bases in between. This CDR3 comprises 14 residues. In germline, CDR1 is GTSNPN, CDR2 SVGIG (reference sequence). The CDR3: CAWSVPPGTYEQYF. Written as DNA, the CDR3 is TGTGCCTGGAGTGTACCCCCCGGTACCTACGAGCAGTACTTC.

This chain joins TRBV4-3 and TRBJ2-1; D is undetermined. Trimming pared 0 bases from V and 5 bases from J, leaving 11 bases between. Germline V gives CDR1 LGHNA, CDR2 YSLEER. The CDR3 extends over 15 amino acids. The CDR3 DNA is TGCGCCAGCAGCCAAGATTCCCGAGCTAACAATGAGCAGTTCTTC. Protein: CASSQDSRANNEQFF.

This rearrangement joins TRBV20-1 to TRBJ2-5, with 7 bases lining up with TRBD1. The germline CDR1 and CDR2 sequences are DFQATT and SNEGSKA (reference sequence). V shed 6 bases, J shed 0 bases, and the junction held 1 base outside the gene matches. This CDR3 has 12 amino acids. The CDR3 DNA is TGCAGTGCCGGGACAGACCAAGAGACCCAGTACTTC. Translation gives CSAGTDQETQYF.

The genes are TRBV20-1 and TRBJ1-2, with D possibly being TRBD1 (6 bases). CDR1 and CDR2 (germline): DFQATT, SNEGSKA (reference sequence). V was clipped by 3 bases and J by 6 bases, with 14 bases between them. The CDR3 consists of 13 residues. The CDR3 sequence is CSARGAGADGYTF. The CDR3, as DNA: TGCAGTGCTAGGGGAGCGGGGGCTGATGGCTACACCTTC.

This sequence joins TRBV7-2 and TRBJ1-5; TRBD1 is a possible D gene (5 bases). The CDR3 totals 13 residues. Trimming shortened V by 3 bases and J by 3 bases, and 6 bases separated the two germline ends. Per the germline V gene, CDR1 is SGHTA and CDR2 is FQGNSA. The CDR3 sequence: CASSLDNNQPQHF. In nucleotides, the CDR3 is TGTGCCAGCAGCTTGGACAACAATCAGCCCCAGCATTTT.